Shown below are 25 T cell receptor beta chains from a single sample sequenced in a study of human T cells and chemical hapten exposure. TCRdb re-called the RACE reads with MiXCR, one entry per CDR3 protein. The repertoire has roughly 380,000 distinct CDR3 sequences, approximately 5.1% of them found once; the top ten carry 2.5% to 3%. Sample time point: pre-sensitization, week 0. Treatment given: therapeutic diphenylcyclopropenone sensitization with weekly scalp DPC. The material sequenced was whole blood, taken in connection with sensitization to the hapten diphenylcyclopropenone (DPC). Receptor source: a woman in her fifties or sixties with alopecia areata. Some clones in this sample may be carry-over from other donors' samples.

This clonotype was picked up a small number of times. The genes are TRBV28 and TRBJ1-3; D possibly corresponds to TRBD1 (5 bases). The CDR3 has 15 amino acids. V gave up 5 bases and J gave up 0 bases, with 11 bases separating them. CDR1 is MDHEN and CDR2 is SYDVKM in the germline V gene. The CDR3 nucleotides read TGTGCCAGCAGTCTGGGACCGGGCTCTGGAAACACCATATATTTT. Translating gives CASSLGPGSGNTIYF.

This clonotype has at least ten counts. This chain uses TRBV4-2 with TRBJ2-7; 14 bases align to TRBD2. Germline V gene sequence: CDR1 LGHNA, CDR2 YNFKEQ. The V gene end was trimmed by 5 bases and the J gene end by 5 bases; junction bases not matched to a gene: 5. CDR3 size: 15 residues. DNA for the CDR3: TGTGCCAGCAGCGCAGGGACTAGCGGGAGCAACGAGCAGTACTTC. Translated: CASSAGTSGSNEQYF.

This clonotype was picked up a small number of times. The genes are TRBV3-1 and TRBJ2-6; D is unresolved. The CDR3 consists of 16 residues. Trimming pared 0 bases from V and 0 bases from J, leaving 6 bases between. From germline, CDR1 is LGHDT and CDR2 YNNKEL (reference sequence). CDR3 amino acids: CASSQDASSGANVLTF. In nucleotides, the CDR3 is TGTGCCAGCAGCCAAGATGCAAGCTCTGGGGCCAACGTCCTGACTTTC.

The chain uses TRBV20-1 and TRBJ2-7; possible D gene TRBD1, 6 bases. The CDR3 loop spans 15 amino acids. V was pared by 0 bases and J by 3 bases, with 15 bases between. In germline, CDR1 is DFQATT, CDR2 SNEGSKA (reference sequence). The CDR3 reads CSARDLQGKLYEQYF. In nucleotides, the CDR3 is TGCAGTGCTAGAGATCTCCAGGGGAAACTCTACGAGCAGTACTTC.

This clonotype was detected many times. The chain recombines TRBV7-2 with TRBJ2-3; D possibly corresponds to TRBD2 (6 bases). This CDR3 has 15 amino acids. The germline V gene encodes CDR1 SGHTA and CDR2 FQGNSA. Trimming cost V 4 bases and J 6 bases, with 17 bases left between them. The CDR3 loop is CASSSSPGRWDTQYF. The CDR3 region has the DNA TGTGCCAGCAGCTCTTCTCCGGGGAGGTGGGATACGCAGTATTTT.

This chain uses TRBV20-1 with TRBJ2-7; TRBD2 might be the D (5 bases). Trimming removed 4 bases from V and 3 bases from J, with 16 bases in between. This CDR3 spans 14 amino acids. Germline V gives CDR1 DFQATT, CDR2 SNEGSKA (reference sequence). For the CDR3, the DNA is TGCAGTGCTATACCACTAACGGAGGTCTACGAGCAGTACTTC. Residues: CSAIPLTEVYEQYF.

In its sample, this clonotype was seen many times. The V and J genes are TRBV12-5 and TRBJ2-1, with D hard to call. V was pared by 5 bases and J by 7 bases, with 6 bases between. CDR1 is LGHNT and CDR2 is FRNRAP in the germline V gene. The CDR3 is made up of 11 amino acids. The CDR3 loop reads CASGPGNEQFF. The DNA for the CDR3 is TGTGCTAGTGGTCCCGGGAATGAGCAGTTCTTC.

At least ten counts were recorded for this clonotype. The chain links TRBV28 to TRBJ2-6; TRBD2 matches at 11 bases. The CDR3 covers 18 residues. J gave up 3 bases and V 5 bases, and 9 bases lay outside the gene matches. Per germline, CDR1 MDHEN and CDR2 SYDVKM. This chain's CDR3 is CASSPSGRPLGGANVLTF. In DNA, the CDR3 is TGTGCCAGCAGTCCTAGCGGGAGGCCCCTGGGTGGGGCCAACGTCCTGACTTTC.

This clonotype was detected many times. V and J are TRBV18 and TRBJ1-1, with 7 bases fitting TRBD1. V shed 5 bases, J shed 4 bases, and the junction held 7 bases outside the gene matches. Germline CDR1 and CDR2: KGHSH and LQKENI. The CDR3 sequence is 14 residues long. The CDR3 spells CASSNQGVGTEAFF. The DNA for the CDR3 is TGTGCCAGCTCAAACCAGGGGGTGGGCACTGAAGCTTTCTTT.

This sequence joins TRBV25-1 and TRBJ1-3; D is unresolved. The CDR3 spans 14 residues. With 3 bases removed from V and 2 bases from J, the gap between germline ends came to 8 bases. Germline V CDR1 and CDR2: MGHDK, SYGVNS. In DNA form, the CDR3 reads TGTGCCAGCAGTGAGCAGGTGACTGGAAACACCATATATTTT. This codes for CASSEQVTGNTIYF.

This clonotype was counted many times. This rearrangement joins TRBV29-1 to TRBJ2-3, with no clear D. Trimming shortened V by 4 bases and J by 5 bases, and 4 bases separated the two germline ends. Germline V CDR1 and CDR2: SQVTM, ANQGSEA. This CDR3 is built from 10 residues. The CDR3 protein is CSVARDTQYF. CDR3 bases: TGCAGCGTTGCCAGAGATACGCAGTATTTT.

This clonotype was found many times. This chain joins TRBV14 and TRBJ2-2, with 9 positions matching TRBD1. V lost 3 bases to trimming and J lost 5 bases; unmatched junction nucleotides: 10. There are 17 residues in the CDR3. Germline-derived CDR1 and CDR2 are SGHDN and FVKESK. The CDR3 nucleotides are TGTGCCAGCAGCCACCGTCCCGGGACAGGGAGGACCGGGGAGCTGTTTTTT. Translation gives CASSHRPGTGRTGELFF.

This clonotype has only a few counts. The rearrangement uses TRBV27 and TRBJ1-1, with no clear D. The CDR3 has 12 amino acids. Germline CDR1 is MNHEY and CDR2 is SMNVEV (reference sequence). The V gene lost 5 bases and the J gene lost 7 bases, with 11 bases spanning the gap. CDR3 sequence reads: CASSRPIGEAFF. The CDR3, as DNA: TGTGCCAGCAGTCGCCCCATCGGTGAAGCTTTCTTT.

This clonotype has at least ten counts. The V and J genes are TRBV5-4 and TRBJ1-1, with a tentative D call TRBD1 (6 bases). V lost 1 base and J lost 2, with 12 bases in between. Germline-derived CDR1 and CDR2 are SGHNT and YYREEE (reference sequence). This CDR3 is 15 amino acids long. The CDR3 DNA sequence: TGTGCCAGCAGCTTGACCGCAGGGGTCAACACTGAAGCTTTCTTT. It translates to CASSLTAGVNTEAFF.

This clonotype was recorded many times. The chain carries TRBV12-3 or TRBV12-4 and TRBJ2-7; tentative D call: TRBD1 (7 bases). V shed 6 bases and J shed 2 bases, with 17 bases lying between them. This CDR3 has 15 residues. This chain's CDR3 is CASSTRGGGTYEQYF. As DNA, the CDR3 is TGTGCCAGCAGCACTCGAGGAGGGGGCACCTACGAGCAGTACTTC.

The chain links TRBV5-4 to TRBJ1-2; 9 bases fit TRBD1. CDR3 length equals 17 residues. The J segment lost 4 bases and the V segment lost 4 bases, leaving 14 bases of the junction unmatched. Germline CDR1 and CDR2: SGHNT and YYREEE (reference sequence). CDR3 amino acids: CASSLTGGADSAYGYTF. The CDR3, as DNA: TGTGCCAGCAGCCTTACAGGGGGCGCAGATAGCGCCTATGGCTACACCTTC.

In its sample, this clonotype was seen a few times. The chain carries TRBV6-5 and TRBJ2-7; D possibly matches TRBD1 or TRBD2 (5 bases each). Trimming removed 7 bases from V and 4 bases from J, with 17 bases in between. Looked up from germline, CDR1 is MNHEY and CDR2 is SVGAGI. The CDR3 length is 14 residues. The DNA of the CDR3 is TGTGCCAGCATTGCCCCGGGACCGAAATACGAGCAGTACTTC. Translation gives CASIAPGPKYEQYF.

There are many counts of this clonotype. This sequence joins TRBV27 and TRBJ2-3; perhaps TRBD1 as D (5 bases). V lost 7 bases, J lost 2 bases, and 7 bases lay in between. The CDR3 is 12 residues long. Looked up from germline, CDR1 is MNHEY and CDR2 is SMNVEV (reference sequence). This CDR3 reads CASTDTTDTQYF. In nucleotides, the CDR3 is TGTGCCAGCACGGACACCACAGATACGCAGTATTTT.

Many counts were recorded for this clonotype. The chain is built from TRBV12-3 or TRBV12-4 and TRBJ2-7, with a weak D call TRBD2 (6 bases). V was cut by 8 bases and J by 2 bases, with 16 bases left in between. The CDR3 runs to 14 residues. The CDR3 loop reads CASSFAGPAYEQYF. CDR3 nucleotides: TGTGCCAGCTCCTTTGCGGGACCGGCCTACGAGCAGTACTTC.

This clonotype has a count of ten or more. The chain carries TRBV7-2 and TRBJ1-2, with 10 bases fitting TRBD1. The trim removed 1 base at V and 2 bases at J, leaving 13 bases unmatched. Per germline, CDR1 SGHTA and CDR2 FQGNSA. The CDR3 spans 19 residues. The CDR3 sequence: CASSLVPGTDRGRNYGYTF. CDR3 coding DNA: TGTGCCAGCAGCTTAGTTCCCGGAACCGACAGGGGGCGAAACTATGGCTACACCTTC.

The sample holds a few counts of this clonotype. J is TRBJ2-7 and V is TRBV27, with D perhaps being TRBD1 or TRBD2 (5 bases each). Germline loops: CDR1 MNHEY, CDR2 SMNVEV (reference sequence). This CDR3 region has 14 residues. The V end lost 6 bases, the J end lost 2 bases, and 14 bases lay between the germline ends. Here the CDR3 reads CASSWSRGTYEQYF. In nucleotides, the CDR3 is TGTGCCAGCAGCTGGTCGAGGGGAACCTACGAGCAGTACTTC.

The chain is built from TRBV27 and TRBJ2-3, with 10 bases aligning to TRBD2. CDR1 MNHEY and CDR2 SMNVEV come from the germline V gene (reference sequence). This CDR3 contains 16 residues. After removal of 0 bases from V and 4 bases from J, the junction contained 4 bases not matched to a gene. The CDR3 loop reads CASSLSSGRASDTQYF. CDR3 DNA: TGTGCCAGCAGTTTATCGAGCGGGAGGGCCTCAGATACGCAGTATTTT.

This clonotype was observed at least ten times. This chain uses TRBV12-3 or TRBV12-4 with TRBJ2-7; no firm D call. Between the trimmed V and J ends, which lost 3 bases and 2 bases, there was a span of 5 bases. CDR3 size: 12 residues. The CDR3 reads CASSFQPYEQYF. Written as DNA, the CDR3 is TGTGCCAGCAGTTTTCAACCCTACGAGCAGTACTTC.

This clonotype was seen at least ten times. This sequence joins TRBV27 and TRBJ1-1; 10 positions agree with TRBD1. V was pared by 5 bases and J by 5 bases, with 8 bases of the junction left unmatched. This CDR3 is 15 amino acids long. CDR1 is MNHEY, CDR2 SMNVEV, per germline (reference sequence). The CDR3 protein is CASSTYRDRGTEAFF. CDR3 DNA: TGTGCCAGCAGTACCTACCGGGACAGGGGAACTGAAGCTTTCTTT.

As for this clonotype: Germline and junction disagree at one end, which may indicate a read error. The rearrangement links TRBV18 to TRBJ2-1, with 15 nucleotides matching TRBD2. The germline gives CDR1 KGHSH, CDR2 LQKENI. This CDR3 comprises 12 residues. CDR3 loop: CASSPDGLAGGF. The CDR3 DNA reads as TGTGCCAGCTCACCCGACGGACTAGCGGGAGGGTTC.